Sequencing of this T cell receptor (beta chain) was carried out in a study of graft-versus-host responses after intestinal transplantation. In the study overall: Tacrolimus plus steroids were given to all recipients for about 3 years, preceded by anti-thymocyte globulin induction. Study-wide results and limits: After transplant, early declines in HvG clones were associated with peak levels of circulating GvH clones. GvH clones detected in recipient marrow included some appearing first in ileum or blood.

Measured with immunoSEQ multiplex PCR; TCRdb has only the in-frame clones, and not every one. Of 150,000 or so clones in the sample, 80% to 95% were seen once. The CDR3 covers 17 residues. CDR1 is SGHTA and CDR2 is FQGNSA in the germline V gene. V dropped 0 bases and J dropped 6; count of bases not matched to a gene: 12. Concerning this clone: What it binds is not known.

The source material was unstimulated CD4+ T cells sorted from spleen or lymph node cells, sampled before intestinal transplant. This receptor was obtained from a human donor who received an intestinal transplant. The V call is TRBV7-2, the J call TRBJ1-2; 8 bases map to TRBD1. CDR3: CASSLAAAGGSSHGYTF. The DNA for the CDR3 is TGTGCCAGCAGCTTAGCAGCGGCAGGGGGCTCTTCTCATGGCTACACCTTC. The whole variable domain, remainder taken from reference TRBV7-2 and TRBJ1-2, is GAGVSQSPSNKVTEKGKDVELRCDPISGHTALYWYRQSLGQGLEFLIYFQGNSAPDKSGLPSDRFSAERTGGSVSTLTIQRTQQEDSAVYLCASSLAAAGGSSHGYTFGSGTRLTVV.